This T cell receptor beta chain was sequenced during a study of blood T cell repertoires in COVID-19. In the study overall: Spain, Italy and the United States supplied samples that represented acute and convalescent COVID-19.

V gave up 0 bases and J gave up 10 bases, with 14 bases separating them. The CDR3 spans 15 residues. Germline loops: CDR1 SGHRS, CDR2 YFSETQ. The repertoire was sequenced with immunoSEQ multiplex PCR; TCRdb's copy has only in-frame clones and lacks some. The sample lists some 170,000 clones; roughly 87% were seen once. The sequencing input was peripheral blood. The chain combines TRBV5-1 with TRBJ1-6, with D possibly TRBD1 on 5 matching bases. The clonotype was recovered from a woman aged 70 to 79 with acute or convalescent COVID-19. The CDR3 DNA sequence: TGCGCCAGCAGCTTGGCCGGGGGAGGACGGTCACCCCTCCACTTT. It is translated as CASSLAGGGRSPLHF.